This TCR beta chain was documented in a study of tumor-infiltrating lymphocytes in primary liver carcinoma. Germline loops: CDR1 LNHDA, CDR2 SQIVND (reference sequence). The CDR3 contains 17 residues. With 1 base removed from V and 0 bases from J, the gap between germline ends came to 10 bases. Priming with a constant-region primer yielded TCR beta cDNA from about 510 ng total RNA. Three nested multiplex PCR rounds, a slightly modified ARM-PCR method, built the TCR beta libraries. The study ran its first two PCR rounds for roughly 10 cycles each, using TRBV1-TRBV30 forward primers and a C-beta reverse primer. TCRdb ran MiXCR on the multiplex PCR reads and lists one entry per CDR3 protein. Of 100,000 or so distinct CDR3 sequences listed, about three quarters are singletons. Investigators took RNA and DNA out together from about 21-30 mg of unsorted bulk tissue.

The receptor comes from a woman aged 55-75 years with primary liver carcinoma and hepatitis B virus infection. Sequencing used liver tumor tissue from sampling region 5. Specified subset: tumor region T5, tumor centre. The rearrangement joins TRBV19 to TRBJ2-6; D is unclear. For the CDR3, the DNA is TGTGCCAGTAGTATAGCGCTAGTGTCCTCTGGGGCCAACGTCCTGACTTTC. Translated: CASSIALVSSGANVLTF.